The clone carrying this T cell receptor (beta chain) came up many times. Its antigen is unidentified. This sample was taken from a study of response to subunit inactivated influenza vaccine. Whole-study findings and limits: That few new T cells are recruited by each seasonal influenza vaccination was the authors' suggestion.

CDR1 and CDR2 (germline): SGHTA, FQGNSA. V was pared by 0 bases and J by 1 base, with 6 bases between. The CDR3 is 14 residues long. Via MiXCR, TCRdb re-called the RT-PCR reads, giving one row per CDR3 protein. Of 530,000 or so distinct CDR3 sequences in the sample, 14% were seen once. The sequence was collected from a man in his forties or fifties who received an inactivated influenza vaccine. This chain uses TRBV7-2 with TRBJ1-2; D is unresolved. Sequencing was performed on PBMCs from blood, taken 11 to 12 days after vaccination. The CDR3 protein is CASSLASFNYGYTF. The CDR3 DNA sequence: TGTGCCAGCAGCTTAGCGTCCTTTAACTATGGCTACACCTTC.